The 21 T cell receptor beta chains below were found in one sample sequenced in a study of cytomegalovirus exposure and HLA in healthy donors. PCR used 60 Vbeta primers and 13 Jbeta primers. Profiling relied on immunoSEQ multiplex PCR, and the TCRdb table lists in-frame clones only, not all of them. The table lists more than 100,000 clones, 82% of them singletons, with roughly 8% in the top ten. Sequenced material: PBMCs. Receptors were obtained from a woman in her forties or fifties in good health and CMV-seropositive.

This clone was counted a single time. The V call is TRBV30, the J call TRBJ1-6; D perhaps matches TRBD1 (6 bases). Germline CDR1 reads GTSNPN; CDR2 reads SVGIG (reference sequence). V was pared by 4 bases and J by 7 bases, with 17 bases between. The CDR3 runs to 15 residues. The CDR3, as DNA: TGTGCCTGGATGAACAGGAAGGGGACAAATTCACCCCTCCACTTT. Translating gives CAWMNRKGTNSPLHF.

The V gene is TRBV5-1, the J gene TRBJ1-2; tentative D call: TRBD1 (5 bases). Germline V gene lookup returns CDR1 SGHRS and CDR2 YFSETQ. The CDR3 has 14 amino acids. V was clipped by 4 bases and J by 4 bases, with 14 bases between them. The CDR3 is CASSPDRQRYGYTF. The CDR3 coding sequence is TGCGCCAGCAGCCCTGACCGACAGCGCTATGGCTACACCTTC.

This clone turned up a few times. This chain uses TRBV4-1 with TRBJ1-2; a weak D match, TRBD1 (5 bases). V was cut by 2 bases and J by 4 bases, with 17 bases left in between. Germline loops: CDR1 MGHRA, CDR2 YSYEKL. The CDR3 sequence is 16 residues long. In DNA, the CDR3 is TGCGCCAGCAGCCAATCACCCGGGGGGGATCGCTATGGCTACACCTTC. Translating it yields CASSQSPGGDRYGYTF.

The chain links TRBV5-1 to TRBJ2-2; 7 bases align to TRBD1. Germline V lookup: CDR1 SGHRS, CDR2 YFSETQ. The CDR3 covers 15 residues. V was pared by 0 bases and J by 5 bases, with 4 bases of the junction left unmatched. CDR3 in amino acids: CASSLVSGGTGELFF. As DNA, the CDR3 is TGCGCCAGCAGCTTGGTATCAGGGGGTACCGGGGAGCTGTTTTTT.

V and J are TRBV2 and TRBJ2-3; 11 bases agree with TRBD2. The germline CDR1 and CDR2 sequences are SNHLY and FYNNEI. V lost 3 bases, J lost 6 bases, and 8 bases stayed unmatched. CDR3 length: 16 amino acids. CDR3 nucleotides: TGTGCCAGCAGTGAGGGTAGCGGGGGGGCCCGGGATACGCAGTATTTT. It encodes CASSEGSGGARDTQYF.

CDR3 residues: CASSLREGYGYTF. The CDR3 bases are TGTGCCAGCAGCTTAAGGGAGGGCTATGGCTACACCTTC. The chain employs TRBV7-3 and TRBJ1-2; no clear D. This CDR3 spans 13 amino acids. V gave up 1 base and J gave up 4 bases, with 7 bases separating them. CDR1 and CDR2 from the germline V gene are SGHTA and FQGTGA.

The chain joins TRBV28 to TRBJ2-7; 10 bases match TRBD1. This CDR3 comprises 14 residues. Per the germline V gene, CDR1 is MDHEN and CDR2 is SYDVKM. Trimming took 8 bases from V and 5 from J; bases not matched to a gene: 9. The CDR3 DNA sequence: TGTGCCAGCGGATGGACAGGGGGAACCCACGAGCAGTACTTC. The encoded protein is CASGWTGGTHEQYF.

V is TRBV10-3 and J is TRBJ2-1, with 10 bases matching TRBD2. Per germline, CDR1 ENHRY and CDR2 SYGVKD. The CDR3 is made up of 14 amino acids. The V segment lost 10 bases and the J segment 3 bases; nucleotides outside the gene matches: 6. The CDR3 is CATQRTSGYNEQFF. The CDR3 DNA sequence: TGTGCCACACAAAGGACTAGCGGCTACAATGAGCAGTTCTTC.

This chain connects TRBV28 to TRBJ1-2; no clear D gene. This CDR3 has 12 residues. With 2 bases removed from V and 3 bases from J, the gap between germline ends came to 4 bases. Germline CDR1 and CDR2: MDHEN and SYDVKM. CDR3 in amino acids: CASSLLDYGYTF. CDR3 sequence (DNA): TGTGCCAGCAGTTTACTAGACTATGGCTACACCTTC.

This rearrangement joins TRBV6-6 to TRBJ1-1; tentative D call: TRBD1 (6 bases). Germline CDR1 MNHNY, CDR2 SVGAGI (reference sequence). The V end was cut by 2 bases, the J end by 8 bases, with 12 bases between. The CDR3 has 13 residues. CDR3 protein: CASSYPRDREAFF. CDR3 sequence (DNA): TGTGCCAGCAGTTACCCGCGTGACAGGGAAGCTTTCTTT.

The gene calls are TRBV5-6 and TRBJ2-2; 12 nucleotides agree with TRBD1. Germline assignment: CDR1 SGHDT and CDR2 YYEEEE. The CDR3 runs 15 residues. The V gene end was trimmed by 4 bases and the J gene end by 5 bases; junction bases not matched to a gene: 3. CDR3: CASSRDRGLTGELFF. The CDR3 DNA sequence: TGTGCCAGCAGCCGGGACAGGGGGCTTACCGGGGAGCTGTTTTTT.

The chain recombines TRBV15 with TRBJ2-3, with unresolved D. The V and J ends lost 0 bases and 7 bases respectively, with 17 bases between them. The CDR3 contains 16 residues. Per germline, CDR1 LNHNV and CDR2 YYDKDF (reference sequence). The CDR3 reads CATSRDRQKREYTQYF. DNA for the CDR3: TGTGCCACCAGCAGAGATCGTCAAAAAAGAGAGTATACGCAGTATTTT.

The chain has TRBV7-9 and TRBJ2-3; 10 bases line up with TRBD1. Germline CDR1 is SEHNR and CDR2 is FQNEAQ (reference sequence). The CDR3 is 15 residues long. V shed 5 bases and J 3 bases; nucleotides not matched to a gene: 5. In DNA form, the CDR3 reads TGTGCCAGCAGCCTCAGGACAGGGGGGACAGATACGCAGTATTTT. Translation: CASSLRTGGTDTQYF.

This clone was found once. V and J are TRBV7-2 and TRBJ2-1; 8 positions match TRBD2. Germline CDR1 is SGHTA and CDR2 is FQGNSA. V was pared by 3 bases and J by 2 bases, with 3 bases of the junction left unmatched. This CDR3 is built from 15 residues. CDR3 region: CASSFGGGPYNEQFF. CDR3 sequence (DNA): TGTGCCAGCAGCTTCGGCGGGGGGCCCTACAATGAGCAGTTCTTC.

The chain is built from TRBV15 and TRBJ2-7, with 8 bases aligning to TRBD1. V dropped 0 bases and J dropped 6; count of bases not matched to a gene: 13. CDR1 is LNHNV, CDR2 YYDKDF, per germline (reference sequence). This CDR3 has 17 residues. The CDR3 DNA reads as TGTGCCACCAGCAGAGACCCCTACGACGAGACAGGGGTCGAGCAGTACTTC. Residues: CATSRDPYDETGVEQYF. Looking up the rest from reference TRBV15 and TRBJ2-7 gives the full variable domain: DAMVIQNPRYQVTQFGKPVTLSCSQTLNHNVMYWYQQKSSQAPKLLFHYYDKDFNNEADTPDNFQSRRPNTSFCFLDIRSPGLGDTAMYLCATSRDPYDETGVEQYFGPGTRLTVT.

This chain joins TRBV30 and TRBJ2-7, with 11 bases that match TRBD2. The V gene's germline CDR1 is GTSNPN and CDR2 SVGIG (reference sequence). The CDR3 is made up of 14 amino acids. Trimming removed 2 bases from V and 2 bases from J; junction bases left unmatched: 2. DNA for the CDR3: TGTGCCTGGAGTAGACTAGCGGGACCCTACGAGCAGTACTTC. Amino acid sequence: CAWSRLAGPYEQYF.

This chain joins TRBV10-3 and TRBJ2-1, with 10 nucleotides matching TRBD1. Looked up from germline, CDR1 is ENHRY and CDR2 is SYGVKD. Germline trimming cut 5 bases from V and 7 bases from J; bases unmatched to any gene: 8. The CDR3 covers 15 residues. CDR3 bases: TGTGCCATCAGTCCTCCGGGACAGGGGTTGAATGAGCAGTTCTTC. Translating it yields CAISPPGQGLNEQFF.

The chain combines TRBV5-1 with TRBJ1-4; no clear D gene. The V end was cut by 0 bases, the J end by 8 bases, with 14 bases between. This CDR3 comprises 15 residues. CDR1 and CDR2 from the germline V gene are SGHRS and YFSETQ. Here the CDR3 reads CASSLGRELGEKLFF. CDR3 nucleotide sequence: TGCGCCAGCAGCTTGGGGCGGGAGTTAGGGGAAAAACTGTTTTTT. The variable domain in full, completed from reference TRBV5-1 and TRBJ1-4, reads KAGVTQTPRYLIKTRGQQVTLSCSPISGHRSVSWYQQTPGQGLQFLFEYFSETQRNKGNFPGRFSGRQFSNSRSEMNVSTLELGDSALYLCASSLGRELGEKLFFGSGTQLSVL.

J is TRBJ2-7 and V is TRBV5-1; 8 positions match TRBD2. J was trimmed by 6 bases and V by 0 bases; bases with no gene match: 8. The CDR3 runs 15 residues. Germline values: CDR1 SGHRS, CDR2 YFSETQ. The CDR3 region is CASSLVLAGPIEQYF. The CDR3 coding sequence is TGCGCCAGCAGCTTGGTGTTAGCGGGACCGATCGAGCAGTACTTC.

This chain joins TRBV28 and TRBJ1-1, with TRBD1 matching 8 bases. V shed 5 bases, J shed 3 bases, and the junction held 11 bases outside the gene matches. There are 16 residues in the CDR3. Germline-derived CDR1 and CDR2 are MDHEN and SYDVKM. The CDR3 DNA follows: TGTGCCAGCAGTGGCTTTCTGATACAGGGGGACACTGAAGCTTTCTTT. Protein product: CASSGFLIQGDTEAFF.

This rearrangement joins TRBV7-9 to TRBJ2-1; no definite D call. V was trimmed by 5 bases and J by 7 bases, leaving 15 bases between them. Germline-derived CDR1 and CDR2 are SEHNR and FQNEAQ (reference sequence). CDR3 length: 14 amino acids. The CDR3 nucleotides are TGTGCCAGCAGCCCGGCCACGTGGAGAAATGAGCAGTTCTTC. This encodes CASSPATWRNEQFF.